The rows below give T cell receptor beta chains drawn from one sample of a study of blood T cell repertoires in COVID-19. Using immunoSEQ multiplex PCR, the repertoire was profiled, and TCRdb retains in-frame clones only, with some absent. Here the sample spans roughly 400,000 clones, 88% being singletons. Material: PBMCs or T cells enriched from blood (not recorded which). All receptors derive from a woman younger than 30 who had been exposed to COVID-19. The CDR3 runs from the conserved cysteine through the conserved F or W. The D gene is left open where the match is weak. Size values are once, few and many counts, or a class for expanded clones, and some rows have none.

J gene | clone size | V gene | D gene | CDR3 DNA | CDR3 protein
TRBJ2-2 | NA | TRBV2 | TRBD2 | TGTGCCAGCAGTGATATAGGCGGGGGGGCCCTGTCGAACACCGGGGAGCTGTTTTTT | CASSDIGGGALSNTGELFF
TRBJ2-3 | NA | TRBV7-9 | NA | TGTGCCAGCAGCCCCCGGCCAGGGCACAGCACAGATACGCAGTATTTT | CASSPRPGHSTDTQYF
TRBJ2-7 | NA | TRBV5-1 | TRBD2 | TGCGCCAGCAGCACTTGGACTAGCGGGAGGGCCGAGAGTAGAAAGGAGCAGTACTTC | CASSTWTSGRAESRKEQYF
TRBJ2-5 | once | TRBV14 | NA | TGTGCCAGCAGCTCGGATCAGGGAAAGACCCAGTACTTC | CASSSDQGKTQYF
TRBJ2-5 | few | TRBV7-2 | TRBD1 | TGTGCCAGCAGCTTCTGGGGACAGGGGGCCACCCAGTACTTC | CASSFWGQGATQYF
TRBJ1-5 | NA | TRBV3-1/TRBV3-2 | TRBD1 | TGTGCCAGCAGCCAGGACAGGGTGGGGGATCAGCCCCAGCATTTT | CASSQDRVGDQPQHF
TRBJ1-6 | few | TRBV9 | TRBD1 | TGTGCCAGCAGCGTAGGGCCAGGGGACAGGGTCAATTCACCCCTCCACTTT | CASSVGPGDRVNSPLHF
TRBJ2-1 | NA | TRBV5-1 | TRBD2 | TGCGCCAGCAGCTTGGACGGGACTAGCTACAATGAGCAGTTCTTC | CASSLDGTSYNEQFF
TRBJ1-2 | NA | TRBV25-1 | NA | TGTGCCAGCAGTCCCTGGGGGGGCCCTTCTTCCTATGGCTACACCTTC | CASSPWGGPSSYGYTF
TRBJ2-1 | NA | TRBV30 | NA | TGTGCCTGGGGGGCAGGGCATGGATACAATGAGCAGTTCTTC | CAWGAGHGYNEQFF
TRBJ1-2 | NA | TRBV5-6 | NA | TGTGCCAGCAGCTCTGGCAGTTACTATGGCTACACCTTC | CASSSGSYYGYTF
TRBJ2-7 | NA | TRBV6-5 | NA | TGTGCCAGCAGTCCAGATCTAGGGGCTTACGAGCAGTACTTC | CASSPDLGAYEQYF
TRBJ2-5 | once | TRBV19 | TRBD2 | TGTGCCAGTAGTTTCACTTTGGGACTAGCGGGAGAGACCCAGTACTTC | CASSFTLGLAGETQYF
TRBJ1-1 | NA | TRBV5-5 | NA | TGTGCCAGCAGCTTGCTTTTTGCAGGGGTGAACACTGAAGCTTTCTTT | CASSLLFAGVNTEAFF
TRBJ1-5 | NA | TRBV6-5 | TRBD1 | TGTGCCAGCAGCAGGGGGGACGGTAGCAATCAGCCCCAGCATTTT | CASSRGDGSNQPQHF
TRBJ2-1 | NA | TRBV4-1 | TRBD2 | TGCGCCAGCAGCCATTCTAGCGGGAGGAGCTCCTACAATGAGCAGTTCTTC | CASSHSSGRSSYNEQFF
TRBJ2-7 | NA | TRBV14 | TRBD2 | TGTGCCAGCAGCCAAGAATCGGGACTAGTTTACGAGCAGTACTTC | CASSQESGLVYEQYF
TRBJ1-6 | NA | TRBV7-3 | NA | TGTGCCAGCAGCCCCGGGTCTCAACATAATTCACCCCTCCACTTT | CASSPGSQHNSPLHF